The T cell receptor beta chain under discussion was sequenced for a study of T cell responses to AZD1222 COVID-19 vaccine. Study details: Second doses were pooled across both intervals (about 4 or about 12 weeks).

Germline lookup yields CDR1 SGHRS and CDR2 YFSETQ. V lost 0 bases and J 4 bases, leaving 11 bases between the germline ends. CDR3 length equals 14 residues. A word on this clone: Its antigen is undetermined.

Sequencing was performed with immunoSEQ multiplex PCR; in TCRdb, only in-frame clones are kept and a portion is missing. In the table there are fewer than 100,000 clones, about 88% of which are singletons. Study-wide results and caveats: Two AZD1222 administrations were followed by greater Spike-specific TCR breadth and depth. The CD4 TCRs associated with vaccination extended across spike and predominated at 160-218 and 743-854.

The chain is built from TRBV5-1 and TRBJ2-7; D might be TRBD1 (7 bases). This receptor was obtained from an adult in good health. Sequencing used peripheral blood, obtained on day 0 of AZD1222 vaccination. The CDR3 nucleotides are TGCGCCAGCAGCTTGGCCAGGGGGGTATACGAGCAGTACTTC. Translation: CASSLARGVYEQYF.